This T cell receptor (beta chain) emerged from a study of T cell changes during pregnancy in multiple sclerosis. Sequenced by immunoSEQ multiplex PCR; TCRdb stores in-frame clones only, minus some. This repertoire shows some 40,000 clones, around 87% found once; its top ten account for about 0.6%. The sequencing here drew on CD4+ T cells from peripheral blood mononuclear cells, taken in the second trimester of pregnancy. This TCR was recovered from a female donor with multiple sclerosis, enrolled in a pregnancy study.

The CDR3 protein is CASSFGGTSGSNEQYF. For the CDR3, the DNA is TGTGCCAGCAGCTTTGGGGGGACTAGCGGGAGTAACGAGCAGTACTTC. This chain joins TRBV7-2 and TRBJ2-7; 14 bases agree with TRBD2. CDR3 length equals 16 residues. J lost 5 bases, V lost 3 bases, and 6 bases had no gene match. In germline, CDR1 is SGHTA, CDR2 FQGNSA.